The rows below give T cell receptor beta chains drawn from one sample of a study of regulatory T cells in long-lasting Graves disease. From the multiplex PCR reads, TCRdb called clonotypes with MiXCR, one entry per CDR3 protein. The sample yields over 300,000 distinct CDR3 sequences, around a fifth seen once. Specimen: peripheral blood mononuclear cells (PBMCs), collected when the disease was refractory, from a patient treated with antithyroid drugs. The receptors derive from a female donor with Graves disease. CDR3s include the opening cysteine and the closing phenylalanine or tryptophan. The order of the fields is clone size, V gene, CDR3 protein. The listing skips clone size in some rows; elsewhere it reads once, few, many or a size class.

.,TRBV27,CASIPSTGTTYEQYF
.,TRBV6-1,CASSETGINTEAFF
many,TRBV9,CASSGLGQGAFPEAFF
.,TRBV20-1,CSARPSTGPDTQYF
.,TRBV7-9,CASSNTGMGSKNEQYF
many,TRBV2,CASSGLTGMDEKLFF
many,TRBV28,CASIPNWGLYNEQFF
many,TRBV10-3,CAISGSMAGELFF
many,TRBV28,CASSGIGGLWGGQETQYF
.,TRBV7-8,CASSRDAGTEVYGYTF
few,TRBV20-1,CSAGGRGGGETQYF
.,TRBV19,CASSIVNGGYTF
.,TRBV5-1,CASCMGAGESYNEQFF
many,TRBV12-5,CASGDRGETQYF
many,TRBV29-1,CSVPQGQEQYF
few,TRBV12-5,CASGLVTLRTSGPGELFF
many,TRBV3-1,CASRQGGMKTQYF
many,TRBV11-2,CATQAGGGYEQYF
many,TRBV7-2,CASSLVAGGVYEQYF
.,TRBV12-3/TRBV12-4,CASRPGRTVTGELFF
few,TRBV27,CASSLRGLSRQGGVVDYGYTF
many,TRBV29-1,CSVGRRSSYEQYF
few,TRBV7-9,CASSLSRSSGNTIYF
few,TRBV6-2/TRBV6-3,CASSKRGQNTGELFF
many,TRBV6-2/TRBV6-3,CASSRTLVAYEQYF
.,TRBV13,CASSLTSGRLQYEQYF
many,TRBV12-3/TRBV12-4,CASSGPWNYGYTF
few,TRBV6-1,CASTIDRTGNTGELFF
many,TRBV7-2,CASSLGGPPQGETQYF
many,TRBV18,CASSPEEETQYF